This passage covers 3 T cell receptor beta chains from one sample sequenced in a study of neurological immune-mediated disorders. Each CDR3 protein gets one entry after TCRdb re-called the 5' RACE reads with MiXCR. Among some 70,000 distinct CDR3 sequences listed, about 4.9% were seen once. The specimen sequenced was PBMCs. The receptors were sampled from a man between 25 and 39 years old with multiple sclerosis.

This chain joins TRBV5-1 and TRBJ2-1, with TRBD1 matching over 7 bases. Trimming took 3 bases from V and 6 from J; bases not matched to a gene: 3. The V gene's germline CDR1 is SGHRS and CDR2 YFSETQ. This CDR3 is 13 amino acids long. CDR3 nucleotides: TGCGCCAGCAGCTATGGGACAGTCAATGAGCAGTTCTTC. It is translated as CASSYGTVNEQFF. The full variable domain, its missing parts supplied by reference TRBV5-1 and TRBJ2-1, is KAGVTQTPRYLIKTRGQQVTLSCSPISGHRSVSWYQQTPGQGLQFLFEYFSETQRNKGNFPGRFSGRQFSNSRSEMNVSTLELGDSALYLCASSYGTVNEQFFGPGTRLTVL.

As concerns this clonotype: One end of the junction is discordant with germline, which a read error may explain. The chain carries TRBV9 and TRBJ1-6, with D hard to call. CDR1 SGDLS and CDR2 YYNGEE come from the germline V gene. CDR3 length: 13 residues. The CDR3 DNA follows: TGTGCCAGCAGCCGCAACTTCGGGTCACCCCTCAACTTT. It codes for CASSRNFGSPLNF.

In the case of this clonotype: A read error may be the cause here, since a much bigger clone is one base away. The V and J genes are TRBV6-5 and TRBJ1-6, with 8 nucleotides matching TRBD1. There are 16 residues in the CDR3. The germline gives CDR1 MNHEY, CDR2 SVGAGI. The CDR3 DNA reads TGTGCCAGCAGTTACTCGGCAGGGGGCAATAATTCACCCCCCCACTTT. Protein: CASSYSAGGNNSPPHF.